Listed below are T cell receptor beta chains from one sample, sequenced in a study of identical twins. TCRdb independently ran MiXCR on the 5' RACE reads; one entry per CDR3 protein. Of 200,000 to 300,000 distinct CDR3 sequences in the sample, around 7.6% were seen once. The same data also contributed to another study, on yellow fever vaccine responses in identical twins.

The sample comprised CD8+ T cells sorted from blood. The receptors here all came from a woman aged 18-29 years in good health. The CDR3 runs from the conserved cysteine through the conserved F or W. A D gene is named only where the DNA matches it firmly. The listing skips clone size in some rows; elsewhere it reads once, few, many or a size class.

V	J	size	D	DNA	CDR3
TRBV7-6	TRBJ2-3	-	TRBD1	TGTGCCAGCAGCCTAGGAGAGGGGGCCCCGATAAATACGCAGTATTTT	CASSLGEGAPINTQYF
TRBV7-9	TRBJ2-7	many	-	TGTGCCAGCAGCTTGGGCGCAAATGAGGATCAGTACGAGCAGTACTTC	CASSLGANEDQYEQYF
TRBV7-9	TRBJ2-3	-	TRBD2	TGTGCCAGCAGCCGGACGACTAGCGGGATCACAGATACGCAGTATTTT	CASSRTTSGITDTQYF
TRBV28	TRBJ2-5	many	-	TGTGCCAGCAGTTGGGGACCCTCAGAAGAGACCCAGTACTTC	CASSWGPSEETQYF
TRBV29-1	TRBJ2-1	many	TRBD1	TGCAGCGTTGAGCCGGGACAGGGGGCCGTTGAGCAGTTCTTC	CSVEPGQGAVEQFF
TRBV5-1	TRBJ1-1	-	TRBD1	TGCGCCAGCAGCTTGGATTTCGACAGGGGAACGAGTGAAGCTTTCTTT	CASSLDFDRGTSEAFF
TRBV4-1	TRBJ1-1	-	-	TGCGCCAGCAGCCACGATTTGTCGGACACTGAAGCTTTCTTT	CASSHDLSDTEAFF
TRBV13	TRBJ1-1	-	-	TGTGCCAGCAGCTCTCCGGGGTCATTGAACACTGAAGCTTTCTTT	CASSSPGSLNTEAFF
TRBV14	TRBJ2-5	many	-	TGTGCCAGCAGCCAAGAGTGGACACCCGAAGAGACCCAGTACTTC	CASSQEWTPEETQYF
TRBV6-6	TRBJ2-2	-	-	TGTGCCAGCACTAGGAATTCCATCGGGGAGCTGTTTTTT	CASTRNSIGELFF